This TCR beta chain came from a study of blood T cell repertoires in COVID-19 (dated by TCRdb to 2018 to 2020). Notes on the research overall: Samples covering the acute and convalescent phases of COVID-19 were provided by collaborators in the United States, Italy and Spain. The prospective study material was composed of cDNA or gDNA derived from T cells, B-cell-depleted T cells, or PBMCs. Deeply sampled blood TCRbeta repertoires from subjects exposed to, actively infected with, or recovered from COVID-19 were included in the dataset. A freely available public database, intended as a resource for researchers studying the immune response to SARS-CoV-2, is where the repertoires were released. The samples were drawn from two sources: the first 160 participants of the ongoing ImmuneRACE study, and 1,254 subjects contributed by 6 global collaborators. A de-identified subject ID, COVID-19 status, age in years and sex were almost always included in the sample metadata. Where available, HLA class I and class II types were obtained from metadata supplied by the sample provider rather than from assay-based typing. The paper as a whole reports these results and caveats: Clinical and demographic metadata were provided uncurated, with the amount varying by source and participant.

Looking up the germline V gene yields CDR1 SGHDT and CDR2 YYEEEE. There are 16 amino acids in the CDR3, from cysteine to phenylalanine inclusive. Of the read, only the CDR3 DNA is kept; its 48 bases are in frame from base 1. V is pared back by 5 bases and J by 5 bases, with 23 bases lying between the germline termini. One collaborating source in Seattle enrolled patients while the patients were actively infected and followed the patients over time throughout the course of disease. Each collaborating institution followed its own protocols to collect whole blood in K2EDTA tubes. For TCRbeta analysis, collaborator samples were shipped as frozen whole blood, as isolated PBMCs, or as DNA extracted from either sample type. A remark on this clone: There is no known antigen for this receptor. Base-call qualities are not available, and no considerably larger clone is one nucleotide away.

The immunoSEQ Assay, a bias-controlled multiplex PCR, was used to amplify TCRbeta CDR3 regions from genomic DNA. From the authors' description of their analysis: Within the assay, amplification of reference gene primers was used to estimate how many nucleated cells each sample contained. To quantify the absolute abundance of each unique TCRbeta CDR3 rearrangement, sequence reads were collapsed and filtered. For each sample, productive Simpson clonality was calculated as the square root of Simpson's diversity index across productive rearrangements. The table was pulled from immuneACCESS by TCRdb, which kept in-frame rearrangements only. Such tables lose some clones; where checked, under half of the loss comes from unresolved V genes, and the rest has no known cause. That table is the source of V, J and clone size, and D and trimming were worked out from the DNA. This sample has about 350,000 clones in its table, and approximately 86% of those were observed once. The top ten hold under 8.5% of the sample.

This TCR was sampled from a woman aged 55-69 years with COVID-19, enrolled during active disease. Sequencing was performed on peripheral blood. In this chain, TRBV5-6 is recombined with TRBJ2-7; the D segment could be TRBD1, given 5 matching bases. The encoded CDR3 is CASSPLGQGRTNEQYF. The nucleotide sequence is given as TGTGCCAGCAGTCCCCTCGGTCAGGGCCGAACCAACGAGCAGTACTTC.